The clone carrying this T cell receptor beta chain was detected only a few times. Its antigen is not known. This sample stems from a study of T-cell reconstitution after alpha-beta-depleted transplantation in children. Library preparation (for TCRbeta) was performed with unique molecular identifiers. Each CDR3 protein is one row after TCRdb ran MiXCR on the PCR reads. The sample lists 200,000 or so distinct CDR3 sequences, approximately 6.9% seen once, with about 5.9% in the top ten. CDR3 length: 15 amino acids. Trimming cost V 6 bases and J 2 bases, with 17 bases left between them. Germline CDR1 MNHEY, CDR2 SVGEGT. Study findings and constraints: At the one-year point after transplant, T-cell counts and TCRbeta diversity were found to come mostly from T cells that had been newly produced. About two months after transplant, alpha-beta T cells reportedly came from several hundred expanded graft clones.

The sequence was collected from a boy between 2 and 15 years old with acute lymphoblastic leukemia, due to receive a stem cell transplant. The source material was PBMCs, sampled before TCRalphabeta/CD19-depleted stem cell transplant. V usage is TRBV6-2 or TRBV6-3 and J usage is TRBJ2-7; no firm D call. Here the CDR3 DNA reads TGTGCCAGCAGCCGTATACCCGCAGCTCCCTACGAGCAGTACTTC. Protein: CASSRIPAAPYEQYF.